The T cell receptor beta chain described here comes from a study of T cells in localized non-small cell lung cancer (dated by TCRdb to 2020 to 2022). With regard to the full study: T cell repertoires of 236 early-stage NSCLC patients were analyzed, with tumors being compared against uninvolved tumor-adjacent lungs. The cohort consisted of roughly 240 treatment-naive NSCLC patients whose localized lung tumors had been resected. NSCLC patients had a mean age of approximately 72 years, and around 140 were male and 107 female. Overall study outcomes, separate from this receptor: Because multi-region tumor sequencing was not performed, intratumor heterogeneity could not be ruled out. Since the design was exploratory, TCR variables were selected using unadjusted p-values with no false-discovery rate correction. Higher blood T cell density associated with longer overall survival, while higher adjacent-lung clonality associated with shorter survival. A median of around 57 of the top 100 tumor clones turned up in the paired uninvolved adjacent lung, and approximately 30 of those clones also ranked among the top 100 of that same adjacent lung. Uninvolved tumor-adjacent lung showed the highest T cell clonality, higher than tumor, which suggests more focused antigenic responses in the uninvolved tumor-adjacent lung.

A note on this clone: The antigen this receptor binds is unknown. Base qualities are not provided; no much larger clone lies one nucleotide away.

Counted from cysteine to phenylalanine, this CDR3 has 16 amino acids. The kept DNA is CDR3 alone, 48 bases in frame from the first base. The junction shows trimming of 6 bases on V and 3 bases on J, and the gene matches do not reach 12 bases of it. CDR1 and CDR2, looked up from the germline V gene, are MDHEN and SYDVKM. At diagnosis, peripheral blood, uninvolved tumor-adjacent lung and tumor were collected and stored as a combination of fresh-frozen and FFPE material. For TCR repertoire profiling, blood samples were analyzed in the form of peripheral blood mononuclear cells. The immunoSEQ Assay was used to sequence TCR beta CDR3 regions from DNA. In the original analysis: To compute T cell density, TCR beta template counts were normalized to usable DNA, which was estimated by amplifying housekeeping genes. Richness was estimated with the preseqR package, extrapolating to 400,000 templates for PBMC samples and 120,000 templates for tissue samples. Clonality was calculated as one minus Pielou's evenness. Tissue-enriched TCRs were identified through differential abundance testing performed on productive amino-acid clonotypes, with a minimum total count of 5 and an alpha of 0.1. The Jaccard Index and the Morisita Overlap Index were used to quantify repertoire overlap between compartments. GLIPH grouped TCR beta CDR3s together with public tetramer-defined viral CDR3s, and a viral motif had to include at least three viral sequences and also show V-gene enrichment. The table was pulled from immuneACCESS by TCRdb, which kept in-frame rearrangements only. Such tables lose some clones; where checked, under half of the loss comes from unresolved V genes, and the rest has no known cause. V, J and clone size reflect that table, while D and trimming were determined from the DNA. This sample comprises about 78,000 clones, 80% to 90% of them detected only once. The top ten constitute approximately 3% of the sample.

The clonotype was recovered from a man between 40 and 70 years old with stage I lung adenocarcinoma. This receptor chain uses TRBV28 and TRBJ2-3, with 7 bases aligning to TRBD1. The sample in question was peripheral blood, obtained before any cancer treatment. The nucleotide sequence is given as TGTGCCAGCAGGGGGGAAGAGGGGGCGGTGACAGATACGCAGTATTTT. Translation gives CASRGEEGAVTDTQYF.